This T cell receptor (beta chain) was identified in a study of T cells in Graves' hyperthyroidism and ophthalmopathy. The CDR3 regions of TCR beta were amplified from RNA transcripts. The HTBI primer set was used in a first-round RT-PCR of the TCR CDR3. Each CDR3 protein gets one entry after TCRdb re-called the multiplex PCR reads with MiXCR. The sample has fewer than 900,000 distinct CDR3 sequences; approximately 16% are singletons. In this sample, this clonotype turned up many times. The study defined stable Graves' hyperthyroidism as no ophthalmopathy progression within 18 months. Hyperthyroidism was newly diagnosed in patients aged 18 to 65 (duration under 2 months). Sequenced: blood. This sequence originates from a man aged 18 to 30 with Graves' hyperthyroidism.

The CDR3 is CATSPDRGQETQYF. For the CDR3, the DNA is TGTGCCACCAGCCCGGACAGAGGACAAGAGACCCAGTACTTC. The V gene is TRBV15, the J gene TRBJ2-5; weak D call: TRBD1 (6 bases). Germline CDR1 reads LNHNV; CDR2 reads YYDKDF (reference sequence). This CDR3 spans 14 amino acids. V gave up 5 bases and J gave up 2 bases, with 12 bases separating them.